One T cell receptor beta chain is described in this entry. The antigen is undetermined. TCRdb redid the calling of the RT-PCR reads with MiXCR, one entry per CDR3 protein. This table has 500,000 to 600,000 distinct CDR3 sequences, 11% to 15% appearing once. This record belongs to a study of response to subunit inactivated influenza vaccine. Findings and caveats of the study: Researchers suggested that each seasonal influenza vaccination recruits few new T cells.

CDR1 and CDR2 from the germline V gene are SGHTA and FQGNSA. V dropped 0 bases and J dropped 8 bases, with 25 bases sitting between them. CDR3 length: 18 residues. Specimen: PBMCs from blood, collected roughly 12 days after vaccination. This sequence was found in a man aged 45 to 65 who received an inactivated influenza vaccine. The rearrangement uses TRBV7-2 and TRBJ1-2; a possible D gene is TRBD1 (6 bases). The CDR3 here is CASSLARGHRSPTFGYTF. The CDR3 bases are TGTGCCAGCAGCTTAGCTCGGGGACATCGATCCCCAACTTTCGGCTACACCTTC.